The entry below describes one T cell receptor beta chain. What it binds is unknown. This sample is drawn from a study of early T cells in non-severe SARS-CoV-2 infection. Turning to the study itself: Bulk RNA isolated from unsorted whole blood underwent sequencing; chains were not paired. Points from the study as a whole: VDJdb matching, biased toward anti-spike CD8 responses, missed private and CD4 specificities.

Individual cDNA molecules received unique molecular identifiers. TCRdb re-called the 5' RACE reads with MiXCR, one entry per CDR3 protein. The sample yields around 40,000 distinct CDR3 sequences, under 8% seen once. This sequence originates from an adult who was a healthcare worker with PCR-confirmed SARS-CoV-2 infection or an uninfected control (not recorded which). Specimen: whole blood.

This CDR3 reads CASSYPTDTQYF. CDR3 nucleotides: TGTGCCAGCAGTTACCCCACAGATACGCAGTATTTT. The chain couples TRBV6-2 or TRBV6-3 to TRBJ2-3; D not resolved. In germline, CDR1 is MNHEY, CDR2 SVGEGT. The CDR3 contains 12 residues. Trimming left V 2 bases short and J 2 bases short, with 2 bases between.